This TCR beta chain was identified during a study of regulatory T cells in long-lasting Graves disease. Time point indicated: persistent/refractory GD, antithyroid drugs over 5 years with positive TRAb. Researchers made the TCR library from RNA that was extracted from PBMCs. The source of the patients was an endocrinology department in Xi'an, China. V was trimmed by 6 bases and J by 0 bases, leaving 12 bases between them. This CDR3 is 15 amino acids long. Germline lookup yields CDR1 MNHEY and CDR2 SMNVEV (reference sequence). Through Arm-PCR of CDR3 regions and iRepertoire HTBI primers, TCR beta libraries were built. One entry per CDR3 protein, called by TCRdb with MiXCR from the multiplex PCR reads. The profile shows a few hundred thousand distinct CDR3 sequences, around 20% of them singletons. In its sample, this clonotype was seen many times.

The input for sequencing was peripheral blood mononuclear cells (PBMCs), taken when the disease was refractory, from a patient treated with antithyroid drugs. This chain uses TRBV27 with TRBJ2-4, with D possibly TRBD1 on 6 matching bases. The TCR sequence derives from a female donor with Graves disease. DNA for the CDR3: TGTGCCAGCAGGAAGGACAGTGTAGCCAAAAACATTCAGTACTTC. Translated, it gives CASRKDSVAKNIQYF.